This T cell receptor (beta chain) emerged from a study of shared clonotypes between healthy human individuals. Study context: Each donor contributed plates that comprised three CD4 naive, three CD4 memory, two CD8 naive and one CD8 memory.

The table came from immunoSEQ multiplex PCR; TCRdb's copy has only in-frame clones and leaves some out. This table has millions of clones, around 95% appearing once. Findings and limits, study-wide: As a rule, naive subsets had a larger estimated richness than memory subsets. Sorted-subset sequencing, rarefaction showed, was incomplete despite large depth.

With respect to this clone: The target antigen is unknown.

The sequence was collected from a man aged 18 to 35 in good health. The sample taken for sequencing was naive CD4+ T cells sorted from blood. Subset defined: CD45RA+ positively selected.

CDR3 protein: CASSVRLAGQHEQFF. The CDR3 coding sequence is TGTGCCAGCAGCGTAAGACTAGCGGGTCAACATGAGCAGTTCTTC. V gene TRBV5-6 combines with J gene TRBJ2-1; 10 positions agree with TRBD2. CDR1 SGHDT and CDR2 YYEEEE come from the germline V gene. This CDR3 is 15 amino acids long. Trimming cost V 4 bases and J 8 bases; bases outside gene matches: 9.